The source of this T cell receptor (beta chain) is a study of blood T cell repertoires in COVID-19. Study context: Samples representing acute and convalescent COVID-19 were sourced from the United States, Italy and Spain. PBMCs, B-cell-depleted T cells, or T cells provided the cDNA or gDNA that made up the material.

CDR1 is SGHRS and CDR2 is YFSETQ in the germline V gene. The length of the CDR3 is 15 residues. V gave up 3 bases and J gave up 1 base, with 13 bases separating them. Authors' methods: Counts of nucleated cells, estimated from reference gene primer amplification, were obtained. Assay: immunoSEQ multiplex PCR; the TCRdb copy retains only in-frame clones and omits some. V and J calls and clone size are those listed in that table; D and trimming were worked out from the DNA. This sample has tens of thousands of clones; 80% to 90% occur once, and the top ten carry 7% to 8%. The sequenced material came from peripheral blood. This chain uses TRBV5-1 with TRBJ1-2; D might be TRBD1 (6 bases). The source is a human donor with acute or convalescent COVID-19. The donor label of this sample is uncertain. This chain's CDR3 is CASSSGHLDNYGYTF. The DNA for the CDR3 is TGCGCCAGCAGCTCGGGACACCTGGATAACTATGGCTACACCTTC.